This entry describes one TCR beta chain. The CDR3 runs 15 residues. Germline V CDR1 and CDR2: LNHDA, SQIVND (reference sequence). V was clipped by 3 bases and J by 3 bases; unmatched bases: 7. Only in-frame clones appear in the TCRdb table, and some are missing; sequencing was by immunoSEQ multiplex PCR. The repertoire holds under 100,000 clones, approximately 80% seen once, with about an eighth in the top ten. The data belong to a study of blood T cell repertoires in COVID-19. Looking at the study overall: Material from acute and convalescent COVID-19 was sourced from the United States, Italy and Spain. PBMCs, B-cell-depleted T cells, or T cells provided the cDNA or gDNA that made up the material.

V usage is TRBV19 and J usage is TRBJ2-7, with 8 bases lining up with TRBD2. This TCR was recovered from a human donor in a cohort sampled during active COVID-19. Sequencing was carried out using peripheral blood. CDR3 nucleotide sequence: TGTGCCAGTAGTATCGGGGGTAGCGGGATCTACGAGCAGTACTTC. This gives the protein CASSIGGSGIYEQYF.